These T cell receptor beta chains were read from a single sample in a study of blood T cell repertoires in COVID-19. Sequencing used immunoSEQ multiplex PCR; TCRdb keeps in-frame clones, though not all of them. Of approximately 300,000 clones in the sample, around nine tenths were seen once. What was sequenced was PBMCs or T cells enriched from blood (not recorded which). The receptors derive from a woman under 40 who had been exposed to COVID-19. CDR3s include the opening cysteine and the closing phenylalanine or tryptophan. The D gene is left open where the match is weak. Only part of the rows carry a size: once, few, many, or a class if the clone is expanded.

TRBJ2-7 NA TRBV19 once CASSIDGAYEQYF TGTGCCAGTAGTATCGACGGAGCATACGAGCAGTACTTC
TRBJ2-7 TRBD1 TRBV6-5 NA CASSTPDRAGYEQYF TGTGCCAGCAGTACGCCGGACAGGGCGGGCTACGAGCAGTACTTC
TRBJ1-2 NA TRBV27 once CASSFGGNYGYTF TGTGCCAGCAGTTTTGGCGGGAACTATGGCTACACCTTC
TRBJ2-1 NA TRBV2 NA CAIILTGFSYNEQFF TGTGCCATCATTTTAACAGGATTTTCCTACAATGAGCAGTTCTTC
TRBJ1-4 TRBD1 TRBV19 once CASARDREDGKEKLFF TGTGCCAGTGCCCGCGACAGGGAAGACGGGAAGGAAAAACTGTTTTTT
TRBJ1-5 NA TRBV25-1 few CASSEWGLGQPQHF TGTGCCAGCAGTGAATGGGGACTCGGGCAGCCCCAGCATTTT
TRBJ1-1 NA TRBV19 NA CASTPGASEAFF TGTGCCAGTACCCCCGGAGCCTCAGAAGCTTTCTTT
TRBJ1-1 NA TRBV11-2 NA CASTTPGGAPTEAFF TGTGCCAGCACTACCCCTGGCGGGGCGCCTACTGAAGCTTTCTTT
TRBJ2-7 NA TRBV5-4 NA CASSRDFSPLEQYF TGTGCCAGCAGCCGGGACTTTAGCCCCCTCGAGCAGTACTTC
TRBJ1-5 NA TRBV4-2 NA CASSTPSTEGNQPQHF TGTGCCAGCAGCACCCCGTCCACTGAGGGCAATCAGCCCCAGCATTTT
TRBJ2-5 TRBD2 TRBV3-1/TRBV3-2 NA CASSQNPGGAVGETQYF TGTGCCAGCAGCCAAAACCCCGGGGGGGCGGTCGGGGAGACCCAGTACTTC
TRBJ2-3 TRBD2 TRBV12-5 NA CASGAPGGDTQYF TGTGCTAGTGGTGCGCCGGGGGGAGATACGCAGTATTTT
TRBJ1-1 NA TRBV7-9 NA CASSLASGWGTEAFF TGTGCCAGCAGCTTAGCGTCGGGATGGGGCACTGAAGCTTTCTTT
TRBJ1-2 NA TRBV5-1 NA CASSLGSGGNYGYTF TGCGCCAGCAGCTTGGGGTCGGGTGGAAACTATGGCTACACCTTC
TRBJ1-6 TRBD1 TRBV5-1 NA CASSNGTGGNSPLHF TGCGCCAGCAGCAACGGGACAGGGGGAAATTCACCCCTCCACTTT
TRBJ1-5 NA TRBV6-5 NA CANLGANQPQHF TGTGCCAACCTGGGAGCGAATCAGCCCCAGCATTTT
TRBJ1-6 TRBD1 TRBV5-5 NA CASSLGGHSPLHF TGTGCCAGCAGCTTAGGGGGCCATTCACCCCTCCACTTT
TRBJ1-1 NA TRBV11-2 NA CASNPPGMGNTEAFF TGTGCCAGCAATCCCCCCGGGATGGGGAACACTGAAGCTTTCTTT
TRBJ2-3 TRBD2 TRBV4-1 NA CASSQENLAGYTDTQYF TGCGCCAGCAGCCAGGAAAACCTAGCGGGGTACACAGATACGCAGTATTTT
TRBJ1-4 NA TRBV30 NA CACRQLNEKLFF TGTGCCTGTCGACAGCTTAATGAAAAACTGTTTTTT
TRBJ2-7 NA TRBV6-2/TRBV6-3 NA CASSSVGSEQYF TGTGCCAGCAGTAGCGTCGGCTCCGAGCAGTACTTC
TRBJ1-2 NA TRBV15 NA CATSRDRGRGYTF TGTGCCACCAGCAGAGATCGAGGCAGAGGCTACACCTTC
TRBJ1-1 TRBD1 TRBV11-3 NA CASSSGQGNTEAFF TGTGCCAGCAGCTCTGGACAGGGTAACACTGAAGCTTTCTTT
TRBJ1-1 NA TRBV5-5 NA CASSLALQGQAFF TGTGCCAGCAGCTTGGCCCTGCAGGGGCAGGCTTTCTTT
TRBJ1-4 NA TRBV13 NA CASSPQRAGVNEKLFF TGTGCCAGCAGCCCCCAGAGGGCAGGAGTAAATGAAAAACTGTTTTTT
TRBJ2-1 NA TRBV5-6 once CASSLGGLPSSYNEQFF TGTGCCAGCAGCTTGGGGGGACTTCCGAGCTCCTACAATGAGCAGTTCTTC
TRBJ1-6 NA TRBV19 few CASADSSYNSPLHF TGTGCCAGTGCGGACAGCTCCTATAATTCACCCCTCCACTTT
TRBJ2-1 TRBD2 TRBV15 once CATSRVLAGVGEQFF TGTGCCACCAGCAGAGTACTAGCGGGGGTAGGGGAGCAGTTCTTC
TRBJ2-1 NA TRBV29-1 NA CSVGTPLDSREYNEQFF TGCAGCGTTGGGACCCCCCTTGACAGCAGAGAGTACAATGAGCAGTTCTTC
TRBJ2-2 TRBD1 TRBV29-1 NA CSGGTGVAGELFF TGCAGCGGTGGGACAGGGGTGGCCGGGGAGCTGTTTTTT
TRBJ1-2 NA TRBV5-1 NA CASSLNLGGYGYTF TGCGCCAGCAGCTTGAACTTGGGGGGCTATGGCTACACCTTC
TRBJ2-1 TRBD2 TRBV7-9 NA CASSSGLAGNYNEQFF TGTGCCAGCAGCTCTGGACTAGCGGGGAATTACAATGAGCAGTTCTTC
TRBJ2-2 NA TRBV11-2 NA CASSLSRVVGELFF TGTGCCAGCAGCTTGAGCCGAGTGGTCGGGGAGCTATTTTTT
TRBJ2-2 NA TRBV1 NA CTSSQVSMGLAANTGELFF TGCACCAGCAGCCAAGTTTCGATGGGGCTAGCGGCCAACACCGGGGAGCTGTTTTTT
TRBJ1-2 TRBD1 TRBV5-1 NA CASSPDRGIPDYGYTF TGCGCCAGCAGCCCGGACAGGGGTATTCCCGACTATGGCTACACCTTC
TRBJ2-2 NA TRBV7-8 NA CASSRGLGVTGELFF TGTGCCAGCAGCCGCGGGCTAGGGGTTACCGGGGAGCTGTTTTTT
TRBJ1-5 NA TRBV3-1/TRBV3-2 NA CASSPSSGARQPQHF TGTGCCAGCAGCCCGTCCTCAGGGGCTCGCCAGCCCCAGCATTTT
TRBJ2-5 TRBD1 TRBV4-1 NA CASSQRDREETQYF TGCGCCAGCAGCCAACGGGACAGGGAAGAGACCCAGTACTTC
TRBJ2-1 NA TRBV7-8 few CASSWSASSYNEQFF TGTGCCAGCAGCTGGAGCGCCTCCTCCTACAATGAGCAGTTCTTC
TRBJ2-7 TRBD2 TRBV5-8 NA CASSPAGSGGAYEQYF TGTGCCAGCAGCCCCGCCGGGAGCGGGGGGGCGTACGAGCAGTACTTC
TRBJ2-1 TRBD2 TRBV6-2/TRBV6-3 NA CASSYRGTSGGANEQFF TGTGCCAGCAGTTACCGTGGGACTAGCGGGGGGGCCAATGAGCAGTTCTTC
TRBJ1-5 NA TRBV5-5 NA CASSFGQNNQPQHF TGTGCCAGCAGCTTTGGACAGAACAATCAGCCCCAGCATTTT
TRBJ2-2 NA TRBV7-9 NA CASSPTEGGELFF TGTGCCAGCAGCCCTACCGAGGGCGGGGAGCTGTTTTTT
TRBJ1-5 TRBD1 TRBV7-4 NA CASSALDRYRINQPQHF TGTGCCAGCAGCGCACTGGACAGGTACAGAATCAATCAGCCCCAGCATTTT
TRBJ2-1 TRBD2 TRBV12-3/TRBV12-4 once CASASGSNEQFF TGTGCCAGCGCTAGCGGGAGCAATGAGCAGTTCTTC
TRBJ2-7 NA TRBV20-1 NA CSAEYWTEQYF TGCAGTGCTGAATACTGGACAGAGCAGTACTTC
TRBJ2-7 NA TRBV29-1 once CSVVVGRSSSYEQYF TGCAGCGTGGTGGTGGGCAGGTCAAGCTCCTACGAGCAGTACTTC
TRBJ1-1 NA TRBV7-9 NA CASSLVPGRGTEAFF TGTGCCAGCAGCTTAGTGCCCGGAAGGGGCACTGAAGCTTTCTTT
TRBJ2-7 TRBD1 TRBV19 once CASTPGTGNYEQYF TGTGCCAGTACCCCCGGGACAGGTAACTACGAGCAGTACTTC
TRBJ2-5 TRBD2 TRBV7-8 NA CASSPRLAGGFVLETQYF TGTGCCAGCAGCCCCCGACTAGCGGGGGGGTTTGTGTTAGAGACCCAGTACTTC
TRBJ2-7 NA TRBV27 once CASSFGPGEQYF TGTGCCAGCAGTTTTGGGCCAGGCGAGCAGTACTTC
TRBJ1-1 TRBD1 TRBV6-5 NA CASSSGQGAFF TGTGCCAGCAGTTCTGGACAGGGAGCTTTCTTT
TRBJ2-1 TRBD2 TRBV19 NA CASGWGGSSYNEQFF TGTGCCAGTGGATGGGGGGGGAGCTCCTACAATGAGCAGTTCTTC
TRBJ1-1 NA TRBV2 NA CASSRRGVNTEAFF TGTGCCAGCAGTCGCAGGGGAGTGAACACTGAAGCTTTCTTT
TRBJ2-7 TRBD2 TRBV6-2/TRBV6-3 NA CASSYSERGGQNEQYF TGTGCCAGCAGTTACTCCGAGCGGGGGGGCCAGAACGAGCAGTACTTC